The 26 T cell receptor delta chains reported below all come from one sample, sequenced in a study of gamma-delta T cells after stem cell transplantation. TCRdb ran CATT on the RT-PCR reads. The table shows 2,100 or so delta-chain clones, with under 4% occurring only once. Sequences were obtained from gamma-delta T cells. Receptor source: a human donor. It is not recorded whose cells these are; they may come from a transplant donor.

This clone qualifies as medium-sized. CDR3 coding DNA: TGTGCCTGTGACCGGCTGGGATCCAAGTGTAAACTCATCTTT. The encoded protein is CACDRLGSKCKLIF. The V call is TRDV2, the J call TRDJ1, with D possibly TRDD3 on 5 matching bases. CDR1 and CDR2 (germline): GEAIGNYY, EKD. V lost 3 bases and J 7 bases, leaving 17 bases between the germline ends. The CDR3 sequence is 14 residues long.

This clone has more than one count but fewer than ten. V is TRDV2 and J is TRDJ3; the match to TRDD3 covers 7 bases. Looked up from germline, CDR1 is GEAIGNYY and CDR2 is EKD. With V trimmed by 2 bases and J by 0 bases, 21 bases remained unmatched. This CDR3 spans 23 amino acids. The CDR3 DNA sequence: TGTGCCTGTGACATCGTGTTGACTGGGGTATACCCTGTTGGCTCCTGGGACACCCGACAGATGTTTTTC. It encodes CACDIVLTGVYPVGSWDTRQMFF.

Note on this clone: Since a far larger clone is one base different, this is likely a read error. The V and J genes are TRDV2 and TRDJ1; D is perhaps TRDD2 or TRDD3 (5 bases each). This CDR3 contains 20 residues. CDR1 is GEAIGNYY, CDR2 EKD, per germline. This CDR3 reads CACDSLASGDTVPYTDKPIF. The CDR3 nucleotides read TGTGCCTGTGACTCCCTTGCGTCTGGCGATACAGTCCCCTACACCGATAAACCCATCTTT.

In its sample, this clone is medium-sized. This chain joins TRDV2 and TRDJ1; 7 nucleotides line up with TRDD3. Germline V lookup: CDR1 GEAIGNYY, CDR2 EKD. The CDR3 is made up of 18 amino acids. After removal of 3 bases from V and 1 base from J, the junction contained 16 bases not matched to a gene. This CDR3 is CACDPLQAGDILTDKLIF. CDR3 DNA: TGTGCCTGTGACCCCCTACAGGCTGGGGATATCCTCACCGATAAACTCATCTTT.

This clone came up a few times. The TCRdb protein, from a much larger clone, departs from this DNA's translation at residue 3, likely by read error; the protein shown derives from the DNA. CDR3 DNA: TGTGCCCGTGACACCCTAGGGGAGAAGGTGTACACCGATAAACTCATCTTT. Its protein is CARDTLGEKVYTDKLIF. V is TRDV2 and J is TRDJ1; weak D call: TRDD3 (5 bases). The CDR3 is 17 amino acids. CDR1 is GEAIGNYY, CDR2 EKD, per germline.

Concerning this clone: This may stem from a read error, because a much larger clone lies one nucleotide away. Other DNA sequences of this sample code for an identical CDR3. The chain uses TRDV2 and TRDJ1; 10 positions agree with TRDD3. CDR3 length: 15 amino acids. V was clipped by 0 bases and J by 3 bases; unmatched bases: 3. Germline V CDR1 and CDR2: GEAIGNYY, EKD. CDR3 sequence reads: CACDTLGDSSDKLIF. Written as DNA, the CDR3 is TGTGCCTGTGACACCCTGGGGGATAGTTCCGATAAACTCATCTTT.

This clone was counted a few times. A far larger clone is only one base removed, so a read error is likely. Other DNA sequences of this sample code for an identical CDR3. V is TRDV2 and J is TRDJ3; 8 bases agree with TRDD3. Germline V lookup: CDR1 GEAIGNYY, CDR2 EKD. This CDR3 contains 19 residues. The CDR3 region has the DNA TGTGCCTGTGACACCGCTGGGGATACCAACTCCTGGGACACCCGGCAGATGTTTTTC. Amino acids: CACDTAGDTNSWDTRQMFF.

This clone turned up a few times. A far larger clone is only one base removed, so a read error is likely. At the DNA level, this CDR3 is encoded by other sequences in the same sample as well. The chain carries TRDV2 and TRDJ1, with 9 bases aligning to TRDD3. J lost 0 bases, V lost 7 bases, and 35 bases had no gene match. This CDR3 is 24 amino acids long. Germline V lookup: CDR1 GEAIGNYY, CDR2 EKD. The CDR3 sequence: CACDILTGGDRGGGYSTYTDKLIF. CDR3 coding DNA: TGTGCCTGCGATATATTAACTGGGGGAGATCGCGGCGGCGGATATTCAACGTACACCGATAAACTCATCTTT.

This clone was found a few times. TCRdb lists the protein of a much larger clone for this DNA, which differs at residue 9, so this is likely a read error; the protein given here is translated from the DNA itself. This rearrangement joins TRDV2 to TRDJ1, with TRDD3 matching 7 bases. V was clipped by 4 bases and J by 0 bases; unmatched bases: 19. This CDR3 has 19 amino acids. Germline assignment: CDR1 GEAIGNYY and CDR2 EKD. For the CDR3, the DNA is TGTGCCTGTGAAACCTTAGGGGATATCCGAAAATCGTACACCGATAAACTCATCTTT. Translation gives CACETLGDIRKSYTDKLIF.

In the case of this clone: A single base is all that separates this from a far larger clone, so a read error is likely. Other nucleotide sequences from this sample produce the same CDR3. CDR3 loop: CACDTVLGDTDSWDTRQMFF. As DNA, the CDR3 is TGTGCCTGTGACACCGTACTGGGGGATACCGACTCCTGGGACACCCGACAGATGTTCTTC. J is TRDJ3 and V is TRDV2; 12 bases align to TRDD3. Germline V gene lookup returns CDR1 GEAIGNYY and CDR2 EKD. The CDR3 runs to 20 residues.

Turning to this clone: It is likely a read error: a sequence one base away is far more abundant. Other DNA sequences within the sample encode an identical CDR3. The chain carries TRDV2 and TRDJ1; weak D call: TRDD3 (5 bases). This CDR3 comprises 16 residues. Germline V CDR1 and CDR2: GEAIGNYY, EKD. The CDR3 sequence is CACDGVQSLGTDKLIF. The CDR3 coding sequence is TGTGCTTGTGACGGGGTACAATCCCTGGGAACCGATAAACTCATCTTT.

This clone showed up just a few times. V usage is TRDV2 and J usage is TRDJ1; TRDD3 matches 9 bases. V shed 3 bases and J 2 bases; nucleotides not matched to a gene: 9. Germline CDR1 is GEAIGNYY and CDR2 is EKD. This CDR3 has 16 residues. The chain's CDR3 is CACDHLGDPGTDKLIF. The DNA of the CDR3 is TGTGCCTGTGACCACCTGGGGGATCCCGGGACCGATAAACTCATCTTT.

This clone has more than one count but fewer than ten. TCRdb's listed protein matches a much larger clone and diverges from this DNA's translation at residue 4, likely through a read error; the protein shown comes from the DNA. The V and J genes are TRDV2 and TRDJ1; 12 bases map to TRDD3. The CDR3 has 18 residues. From germline, CDR1 is GEAIGNYY and CDR2 EKD. CDR3 sequence: CACGTLAPGGYGTDKLIF. CDR3 nucleotides: TGTGCCTGTGGCACCCTAGCCCCTGGGGGATACGGGACCGATAAACTCATCTTT.

In its sample, this clone was seen a few times. A far larger clone differs by one base, so this is likely a read error. J is TRDJ1 and V is TRDV2, with 13 positions matching TRDD3. The CDR3 has 23 residues. The germline V gene encodes CDR1 GEAIGNYY and CDR2 EKD. V lost 5 bases, J lost 1 base, and 27 bases stayed unmatched. CDR3 nucleotide sequence: TGTGCCTGTGCCCCTATACCACTTCCTACAACTGGGGGATACGGGCCGTGCACCGATAAACTCATCTTT. Amino acids: CACAPIPLPTTGGYGPCTDKLIF.

This clone was seen a handful of times. The chain carries TRDV2 and TRDJ1; TRDD3 matches at 12 bases. CDR1 and CDR2 (germline): GEAIGNYY, EKD. Germline trimming cut 0 bases from V and 0 bases from J; bases unmatched to any gene: 4. This CDR3 is built from 17 residues. CDR3 protein: CACDTVLGDTHTDKLIF. CDR3 DNA: TGTGCCTGTGACACCGTACTGGGGGATACACACACCGATAAACTCATCTTT.

This clone was seen only a few times. TCRdb's protein for this DNA is that of a much larger clone and differs from the translation at residue 5, likely a read error; the protein shown is the DNA translation. V gene TRDV2 combines with J gene TRDJ1, with 12 bases that match TRDD3. CDR1 GEAIGNYY and CDR2 EKD come from the germline V gene. This CDR3 has 19 amino acids. V shed 3 bases, J shed 0 bases, and the junction held 13 bases outside the gene matches. CDR3 DNA sequence: TGTGCCTGTGACTCTACTGGGGGATACCTCCTTCCGTACACCGATAAACTCATCTTT. This gives the protein CACDSTGGYLLPYTDKLIF.

As to this clone: An end of the junction does not agree with germline; a read error may underlie this. Other DNA sequences from this sample encode an identical CDR3 as well. The CDR3 protein is CACVPLQINDKLIF. The CDR3 bases are TGTGCCTGTGTCCCCTTACAAATCAACGACAAACTCATCTTC. The genes are TRDV2 and TRDJ1; D not certain. CDR3 length: 14 amino acids. In germline, CDR1 is GEAIGNYY, CDR2 EKD.

This clone counts as large. V is TRDV2 and J is TRDJ1, with 7 positions matching TRDD3. After removal of 3 bases from V and 10 bases from J, the junction contained 19 bases not matched to a gene. CDR3 size: 16 residues. The germline CDR1 and CDR2 sequences are GEAIGNYY and EKD. This CDR3 reads CACDAAGGNPPRGLIF. The CDR3 coding sequence is TGTGCCTGTGACGCTGCTGGGGGGAACCCTCCCCGAGGACTCATCTTT.

Sample share makes this clone medium-sized. This CDR3 is also generated by other DNA sequences in the sample. The chain carries TRDV2 and TRDJ1; 11 bases match TRDD3. The V gene end was trimmed by 3 bases and the J gene end by 1 base; junction bases not matched to a gene: 24. Germline V lookup: CDR1 GEAIGNYY, CDR2 EKD. The CDR3 runs 22 residues. Written as DNA, the CDR3 is TGTGCCTGTGACCCGCTTGGGACAGACACGTTTGGGGGATACGTCTCCACCGATAAACTCATCTTT. Protein product: CACDPLGTDTFGGYVSTDKLIF.

Points on this clone: This DNA's translation and the protein TCRdb lists, from a much larger clone, do not match at residues 6 and 10, likely due to a read error; the protein shown is translated from the DNA. The genes are TRDV2 and TRDJ1, with D uncertain. V lost 0 bases, J lost 3 bases, and 13 bases lay in between. The CDR3 contains 15 residues. CDR1 GEAIGNYY and CDR2 EKD come from the germline V gene. DNA for the CDR3: TGTGCCTGTGACACCATGTCGACTTCGGCCGATAAACTCATCTTT. This encodes CACDTMSTSADKLIF.

This clone was counted between two and nine times. A read error is likely here: a far larger clone is one base away. Other DNA sequences in the sample encode the same CDR3. The chain employs TRDV2 and TRDJ1; 11 bases agree with TRDD3. Germline V gene sequence: CDR1 GEAIGNYY, CDR2 EKD. Trimming at V came to 0 bases and at J to 9 bases, leaving 8 bases not matched to a gene. This CDR3 contains 15 residues. The CDR3 region is CACDTVGTGGYELIF. The CDR3, as DNA: TGTGCCTGTGACACCGTGGGGACTGGGGGATATGAACTCATCTTT.

Within the sample, this clone is large (0.1 to 1%). The same CDR3 also results from other DNA sequences found in this sample. The CDR3 region is CACDRLLGDPLTTDKLIF. Written as DNA, the CDR3 is TGTGCCTGTGACCGCCTACTGGGGGACCCCCTTACCACCGATAAACTCATCTTT. This chain uses TRDV2 with TRDJ1, with TRDD3 matching 9 bases. V was clipped by 3 bases and J by 1 base; unmatched bases: 14. The length of the CDR3 is 18 residues. The germline gives CDR1 GEAIGNYY, CDR2 EKD.

This clone was found a few times. TCRdb's entry gives the protein of a much larger clone, which mismatches this DNA's translation at residue 4, likely from a read error; the protein reported here is translated from the DNA. The CDR3 nucleotides read TGTGCCTGTGGCACGTTGACTGGGGGACCCACCGATAAACTCATCTTT. The encoded protein is CACGTLTGGPTDKLIF. The chain combines TRDV2 with TRDJ1; 9 bases align to TRDD3. V trimming: 5 bases; J trimming: 1 base; junction bases outside the gene matches: 10. This CDR3 has 16 residues. Germline loops: CDR1 GEAIGNYY, CDR2 EKD.

As for this clone: The protein that TCRdb holds for this DNA derives from a much larger clone and differs from the translated DNA at residue 11, which likely indicates a read error; the protein shown here is translated from the DNA. The rearrangement links TRDV2 to TRDJ1; 10 bases agree with TRDD3. Germline V CDR1 and CDR2: GEAIGNYY, EKD. The CDR3 is 16 amino acids. After removal of 4 bases from V and 3 bases from J, the junction contained 10 bases not matched to a gene. The CDR3 nucleotides are TGTGCCTGTGATGCTCTACTGGGGGATTACGCCGATAAACTCATCTTT. Translated: CACDALLGDYADKLIF.

Comments on this clone: A read error is the likely source, as a far larger clone sits one nucleotide away. V is TRDV2 and J is TRDJ1; 13 bases are shared with TRDD3. The CDR3 is 15 amino acids. Germline CDR1 GEAIGNYY, CDR2 EKD. CDR3 coding DNA: TGTGCCCGTGACACCGTGGGGACTGGGGGATACGAACTCATCTTT. Translation gives CARDTVGTGGYELIF.

This clone was observed a handful of times. This likely traces to a read error, being one base from a far larger clone. At the DNA level, this CDR3 is encoded by other sequences in the same sample as well. CDR3 bases: TGCGCCTGTGACACCGTTGGGGGATCCCCCGATAAACTCATCTTT. This translates into CACDTVGGSPDKLIF. The rearrangement joins TRDV2 to TRDJ1, with 8 nucleotides matching TRDD3. The germline gives CDR1 GEAIGNYY, CDR2 EKD. The CDR3 has 15 amino acids.